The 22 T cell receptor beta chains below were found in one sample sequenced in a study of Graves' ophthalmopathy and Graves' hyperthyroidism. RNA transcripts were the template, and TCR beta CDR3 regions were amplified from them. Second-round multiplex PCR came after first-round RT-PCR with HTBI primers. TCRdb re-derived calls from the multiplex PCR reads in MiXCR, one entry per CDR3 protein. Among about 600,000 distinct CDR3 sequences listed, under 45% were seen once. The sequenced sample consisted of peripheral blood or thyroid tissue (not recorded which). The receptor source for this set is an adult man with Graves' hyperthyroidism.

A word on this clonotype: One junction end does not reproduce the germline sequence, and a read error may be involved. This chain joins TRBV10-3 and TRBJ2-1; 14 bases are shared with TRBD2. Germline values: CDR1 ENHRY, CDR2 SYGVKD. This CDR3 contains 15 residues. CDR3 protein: CAISLGLAGVDEQLF. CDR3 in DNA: TGTGCCATCAGTCTGGGACTAGCGGGAGTTGATGAGCAGCTCTTC.

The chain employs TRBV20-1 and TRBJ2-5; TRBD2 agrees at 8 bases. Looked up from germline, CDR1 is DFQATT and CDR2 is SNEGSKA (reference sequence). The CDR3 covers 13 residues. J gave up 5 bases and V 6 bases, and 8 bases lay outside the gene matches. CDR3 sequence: CSAHPGGRETQYF. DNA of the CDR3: TGCAGTGCCCACCCGGGGGGGCGGGAGACCCAGTACTTC.

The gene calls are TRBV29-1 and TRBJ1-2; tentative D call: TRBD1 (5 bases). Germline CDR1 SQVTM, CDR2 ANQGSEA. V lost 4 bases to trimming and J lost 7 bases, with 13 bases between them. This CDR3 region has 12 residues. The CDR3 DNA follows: TGCAGCGTTGTTGGGGGGATTGGTGGCTACACCTTC. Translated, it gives CSVVGGIGGYTF.

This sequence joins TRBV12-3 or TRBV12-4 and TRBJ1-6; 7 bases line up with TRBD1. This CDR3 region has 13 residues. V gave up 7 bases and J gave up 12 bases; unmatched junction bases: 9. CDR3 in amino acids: CASNGQAQGPLHF. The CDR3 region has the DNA TGTGCCAGCAATGGACAGGCACAGGGACCCCTCCACTTT.

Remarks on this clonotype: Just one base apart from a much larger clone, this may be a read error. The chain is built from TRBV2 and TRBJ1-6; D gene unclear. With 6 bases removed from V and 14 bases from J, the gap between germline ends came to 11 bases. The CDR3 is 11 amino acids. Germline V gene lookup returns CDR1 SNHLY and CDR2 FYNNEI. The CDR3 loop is CASSQEGALHF. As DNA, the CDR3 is TGTGCCAGCAGCCAAGAAGGAGCCCTCCACTTT.

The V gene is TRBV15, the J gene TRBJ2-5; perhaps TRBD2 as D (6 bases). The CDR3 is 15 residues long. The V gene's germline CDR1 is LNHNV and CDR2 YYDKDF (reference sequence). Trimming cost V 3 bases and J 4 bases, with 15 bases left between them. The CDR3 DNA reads TGTGCCACCAGCAGCCCTCGGGCGGGACGAGAGACCCAGTACTTC. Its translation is CATSSPRAGRETQYF.

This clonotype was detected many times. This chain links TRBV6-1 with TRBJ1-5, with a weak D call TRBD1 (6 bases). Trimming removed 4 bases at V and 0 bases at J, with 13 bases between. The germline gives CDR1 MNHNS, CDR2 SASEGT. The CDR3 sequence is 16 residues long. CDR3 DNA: TGTGCCAGCAGTGGGGTAGACAGGCTTAGCAATCAGCCCCAGCATTTT. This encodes CASSGVDRLSNQPQHF.

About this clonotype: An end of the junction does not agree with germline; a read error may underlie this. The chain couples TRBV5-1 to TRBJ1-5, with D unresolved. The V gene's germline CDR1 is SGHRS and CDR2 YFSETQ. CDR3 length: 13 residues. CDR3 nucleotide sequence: TGCGCCAACAGCCCCTTGGGCAATCAGCCCCAGCATTTT. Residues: CANSPLGNQPQHF.

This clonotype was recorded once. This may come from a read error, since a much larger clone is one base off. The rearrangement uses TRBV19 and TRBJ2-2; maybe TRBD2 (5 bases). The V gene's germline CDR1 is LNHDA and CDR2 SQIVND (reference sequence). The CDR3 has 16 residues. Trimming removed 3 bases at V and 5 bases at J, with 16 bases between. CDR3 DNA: TGTGCCAGTAGTATGCTATCTGGGAGTGGTACCGGGGAGCTGTTTTTT. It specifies CASSMLSGSGTGELFF.

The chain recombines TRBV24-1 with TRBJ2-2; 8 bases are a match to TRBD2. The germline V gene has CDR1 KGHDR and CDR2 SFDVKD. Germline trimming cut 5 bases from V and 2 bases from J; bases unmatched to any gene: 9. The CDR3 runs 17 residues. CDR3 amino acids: CATSAVSGSTNTGELFF. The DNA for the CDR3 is TGTGCCACCAGTGCCGTCAGCGGGAGCACAAACACCGGGGAGCTGTTTTTT.

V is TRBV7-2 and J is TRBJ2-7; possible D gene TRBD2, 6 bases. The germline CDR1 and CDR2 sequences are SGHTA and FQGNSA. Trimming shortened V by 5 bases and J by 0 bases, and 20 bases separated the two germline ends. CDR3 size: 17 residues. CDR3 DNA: TGTGCCAGCAGCCAATCGCGGTTTAGCGGCTACTCCTACGAGCAGTACTTC. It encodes CASSQSRFSGYSYEQYF.

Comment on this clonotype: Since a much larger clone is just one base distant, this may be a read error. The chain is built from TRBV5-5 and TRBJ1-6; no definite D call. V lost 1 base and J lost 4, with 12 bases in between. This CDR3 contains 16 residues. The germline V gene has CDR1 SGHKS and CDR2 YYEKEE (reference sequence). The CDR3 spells CASSLSWTGYNSPLHF. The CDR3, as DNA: TGTGCCAGCAGCTTGTCCTGGACGGGGTATAATTCACCCCTCCACTTT.

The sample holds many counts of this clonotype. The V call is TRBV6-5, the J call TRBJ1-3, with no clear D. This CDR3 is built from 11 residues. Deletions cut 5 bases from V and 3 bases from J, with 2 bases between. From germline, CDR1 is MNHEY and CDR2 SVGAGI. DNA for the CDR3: TGTGCCAGCAGTAATGGAAACACCATATATTTT. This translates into CASSNGNTIYF.

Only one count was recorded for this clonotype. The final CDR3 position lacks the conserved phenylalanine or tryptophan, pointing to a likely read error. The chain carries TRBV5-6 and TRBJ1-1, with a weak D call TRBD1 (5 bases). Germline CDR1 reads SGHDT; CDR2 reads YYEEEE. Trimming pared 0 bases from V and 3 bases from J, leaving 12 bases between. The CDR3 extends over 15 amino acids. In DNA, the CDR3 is TGTGCCAGCAGCTTGGCCGACAGCGGGGACACTGAAGCTTTCCTT. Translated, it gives CASSLADSGDTEAFL.

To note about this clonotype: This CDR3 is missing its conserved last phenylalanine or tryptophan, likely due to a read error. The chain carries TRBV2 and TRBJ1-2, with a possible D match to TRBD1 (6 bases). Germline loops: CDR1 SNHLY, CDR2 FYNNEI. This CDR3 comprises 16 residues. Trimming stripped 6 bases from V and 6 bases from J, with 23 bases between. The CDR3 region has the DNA TGTGCCAGCAGCTCAACTGGGGCAGGGGAACGGGATGGCTACACCCTC. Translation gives CASSSTGAGERDGYTL.

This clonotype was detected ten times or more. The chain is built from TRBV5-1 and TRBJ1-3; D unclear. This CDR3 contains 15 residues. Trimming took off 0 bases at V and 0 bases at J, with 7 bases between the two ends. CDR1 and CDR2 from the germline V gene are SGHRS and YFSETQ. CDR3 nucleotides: TGCGCCAGCAGCTTGGCTTGGAACTCTGGAAACACCATATATTTT. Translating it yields CASSLAWNSGNTIYF.

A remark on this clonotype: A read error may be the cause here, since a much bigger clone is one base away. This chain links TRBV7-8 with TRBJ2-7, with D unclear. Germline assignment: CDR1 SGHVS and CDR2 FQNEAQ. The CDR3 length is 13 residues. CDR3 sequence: CVSSSLGPYEQYF. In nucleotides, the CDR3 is TGTGTCAGCAGCTCCCTAGGGCCCTACGAGCAGTACTTC.

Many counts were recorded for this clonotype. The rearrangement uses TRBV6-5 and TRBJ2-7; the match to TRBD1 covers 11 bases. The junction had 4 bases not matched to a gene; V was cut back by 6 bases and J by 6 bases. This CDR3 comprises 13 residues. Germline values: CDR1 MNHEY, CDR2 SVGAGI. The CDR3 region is CASRGDRGSEQYF. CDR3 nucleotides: TGTGCCAGCAGGGGGGACAGGGGGTCCGAGCAGTACTTC.

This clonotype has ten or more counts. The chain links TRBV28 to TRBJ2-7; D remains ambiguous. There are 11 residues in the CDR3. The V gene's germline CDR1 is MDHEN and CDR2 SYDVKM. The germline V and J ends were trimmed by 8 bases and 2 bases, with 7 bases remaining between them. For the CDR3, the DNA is TGTGCCAGCGGACGGGCCTACGAGCAGTACTTC. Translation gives CASGRAYEQYF.

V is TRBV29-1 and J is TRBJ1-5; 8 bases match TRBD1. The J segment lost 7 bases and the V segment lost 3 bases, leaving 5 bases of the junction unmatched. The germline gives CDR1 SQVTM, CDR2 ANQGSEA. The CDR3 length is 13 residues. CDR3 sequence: CSVDGTGGQPQHF. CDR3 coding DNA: TGCAGCGTTGATGGGACAGGAGGGCAGCCCCAGCATTTT. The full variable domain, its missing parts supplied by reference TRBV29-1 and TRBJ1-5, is SAVISQKPSRDICQRGTSLTIQCQVDSQVTMMFWYRQQPGQSLTLIATANQGSEATYESGFVIDKFPISRPNLTFSTLTVSNMSPEDSSIYLCSVDGTGGQPQHFGDGTRLSIL.

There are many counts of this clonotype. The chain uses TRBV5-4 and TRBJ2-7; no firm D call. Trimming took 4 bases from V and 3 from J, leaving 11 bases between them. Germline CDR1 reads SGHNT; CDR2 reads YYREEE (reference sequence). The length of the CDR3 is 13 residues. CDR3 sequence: CASSLSDNYEQYF. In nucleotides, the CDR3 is TGTGCCAGCAGCCTGAGTGACAACTACGAGCAGTACTTC.

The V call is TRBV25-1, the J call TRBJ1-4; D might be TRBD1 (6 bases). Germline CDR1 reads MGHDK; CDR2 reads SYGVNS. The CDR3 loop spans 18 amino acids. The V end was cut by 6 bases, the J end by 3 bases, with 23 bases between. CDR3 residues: CASRTGRGGRAPNEKLFF. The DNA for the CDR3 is TGTGCCAGCAGAACCGGGCGGGGGGGCCGCGCCCCTAATGAAAAACTGTTTTTT.